The subject of this entry is one T cell receptor beta chain. As yet, its antigen is unknown. The sample belongs to a study of OX40 agonist ivuxolimab in advanced cancers. The CDR3 is made up of 14 amino acids. Trimming cost V 2 bases and J 1 base, with 8 bases left between them. CDR1 is SGHVS, CDR2 FNYEAQ, per germline. Generated by immunoSEQ multiplex PCR, the TCRdb table keeps only in-frame clones and is missing some. The sample yields 35,000 to 50,000 clones, 92% seen once. Study results and caveats: Expanded clones were, on average, more numerous in CD8+ T cells than in CD4+. Both blood CD4+ and CD8+ T cells showed clonal growth by week 6 at 0.1 to 3.0 mg/kg.

The receptor's source is an adult with an advanced solid tumor such as melanoma, head and neck, liver or kidney cancer. This chain links TRBV7-6 with TRBJ1-1, with D perhaps TRBD1 (5 bases). Here the sequenced sample was CD4+ or CD8+ T cells sorted from blood, taken in a trial of the OX40 agonist ivuxolimab. CDR3 region: CASSLKGQNTEAFF. CDR3 coding DNA: TGTGCCAGCAGCTTAAAAGGACAGAACACTGAAGCTTTCTTT.